These 5 T cell receptor beta chains originate from one sample sequenced in a study of blood T cell repertoires in COVID-19. Measured with immunoSEQ multiplex PCR; TCRdb has only the in-frame clones, and not every one. This sample has under 95,000 clones; over 80% occur once, and the top ten carry roughly 30%. Sequenced material: peripheral blood. The source of these receptors is a woman older than 75 with acute or convalescent COVID-19.

V usage is TRBV9 and J usage is TRBJ2-7; D ambiguous. Germline CDR1 SGDLS, CDR2 YYNGEE. The CDR3 loop spans 13 amino acids. V lost 4 bases and J lost 1, with 9 bases in between. This chain's CDR3 is CASSPAASYEQYF. The CDR3 nucleotides read TGTGCCAGCAGCCCCGCAGCGTCCTACGAGCAGTACTTC.

The chain employs TRBV5-4 and TRBJ2-7; TRBD2 matches 9 bases. The CDR3 is 15 residues long. The junction had 1 base not matched to a gene; V was cut back by 0 bases and J by 0 bases. The V gene's germline CDR1 is SGHNT and CDR2 YYREEE (reference sequence). The CDR3 protein is CASSLASGTSYEQYF. As DNA, the CDR3 is TGTGCCAGCAGCTTGGCTAGCGGGACCTCCTACGAGCAGTACTTC.

This clone is a singleton in its sample. This chain links TRBV19 with TRBJ1-5; possible D gene TRBD1, 6 bases. The CDR3 is 16 residues long. Germline V gene lookup returns CDR1 LNHDA and CDR2 SQIVND (reference sequence). Trimming stripped 0 bases from V and 1 base from J, with 10 bases between. CDR3: CASSIEAQGSNQPQHF. DNA for the CDR3: TGTGCCAGTAGTATAGAGGCCCAGGGGAGCAATCAGCCCCAGCATTTT.

The table lists this clone with a few counts. The chain has TRBV7-9 and TRBJ2-1, with D hard to call. Looked up from germline, CDR1 is SEHNR and CDR2 is FQNEAQ (reference sequence). CDR3 length equals 14 residues. Trimming shortened V by 0 bases and J by 5 bases, and 8 bases separated the two germline ends. CDR3 DNA sequence: TGTGCCAGCAGCTTAGCAGAGTTAGACAATGAGCAGTTCTTC. Translating it yields CASSLAELDNEQFF.

This chain links TRBV19 with TRBJ2-6; a possible D gene is TRBD1 (6 bases). V was pared by 3 bases and J by 2 bases, with 8 bases between. There are 15 residues in the CDR3. Germline CDR1 is LNHDA and CDR2 is SQIVND (reference sequence). In DNA, the CDR3 is TGTGCCAGTAGTATTGCAGGGGCTGGGGCCAACGTCCTGACTTTC. This gives the protein CASSIAGAGANVLTF. Looking up the rest from reference TRBV19 and TRBJ2-6 gives the full variable domain: DGGITQSPKYLFRKEGQNVTLSCEQNLNHDAMYWYRQDPGQGLRLIYYSQIVNDFQKGDIAEGYSVSREKKESFPLTVTSAQKNPTAFYLCASSIAGAGANVLTFGAGSRLTVL.